The entry below gives a single T cell receptor (beta chain) sequence along with its context. Antigen: not known. An end of the junction differs from the germline gene, which may be a read error. The CDR3 length is 14 residues. Germline V gene lookup returns CDR1 MDHEN and CDR2 SYDVKM. The data belong to a study of tumor-infiltrating lymphocytes in primary liver carcinoma. Study context: Productive TCRbeta reads per sample were roughly 3.5 to 7.13 million, not differing by tissue.

It was unsorted whole blood that yielded blood RNA, and germline DNA was also extracted. The patients lived with chronic HBV infection and had not yet received any treatment. A primer in the constant region served to generate TCR beta cDNA from 500 to 600 ng of total RNA. Employing slightly modified ARM-PCR, three nested multiplex PCR rounds were run, and these gave rise to the TCR beta libraries. TRBV1-TRBV30 forward and Cbeta reverse primers drove the first two roughly 9-cycle rounds. TCRdb recomputed calls from the multiplex PCR reads with MiXCR, one row per CDR3 protein. Of 190,000 or so distinct CDR3 sequences in the sample, 65% were seen once. Notes on the study in general: For tumor-adjacent and tumor-blood pairs, overlap was less than that seen for tumor region pairs. Relative to blood, tumors carried a significantly larger fraction of the repertoire in their top 250 clones (p = 0.039).

The sequencing input was peripheral blood. The sequence came from a woman aged 60-70 years with primary liver carcinoma and hepatitis B virus infection. The chain combines TRBV28 with TRBJ1-5, with D possibly being TRBD1 (5 bases). This CDR3 is CVSSPWDGNQLQHF. The CDR3 DNA follows: TGTGTCAGCAGTCCCTGGGACGGAAATCAGCTCCAGCATTTT.